A single T cell receptor (beta chain) is shown here with its context. These data originate in a study of blood T cell repertoires in COVID-19. Across the study: Acute and convalescent COVID-19 samples came from the United States, Italy and Spain. In each case, the material was cDNA or gDNA derived from T cells, B-cell-depleted T cells, or PBMCs.

In the original workflow: Cell counts per sample came from amplifying reference gene primers. The repertoire was sequenced with immunoSEQ multiplex PCR; TCRdb's copy has only in-frame clones and lacks some. The DNA gave D and trimming, while V, J and clone size come from that table. The table has about 91,000 clones, 88% seen once. Specimen: peripheral blood. This clonotype originated in a woman of 80 years or more with active COVID-19.

CDR3 loop: CASSSGTEGINYGYTF. The CDR3 DNA reads as TGTGCCAGCAGCTCCGGGACAGAGGGAATTAACTATGGCTACACCTTC. The V gene is TRBV28, the J gene TRBJ1-2; 7 nucleotides match TRBD1. This CDR3 comprises 16 residues. CDR1 MDHEN and CDR2 SYDVKM come from the germline V gene. With V trimmed by 6 bases and J by 1 base, 11 bases remained unmatched.